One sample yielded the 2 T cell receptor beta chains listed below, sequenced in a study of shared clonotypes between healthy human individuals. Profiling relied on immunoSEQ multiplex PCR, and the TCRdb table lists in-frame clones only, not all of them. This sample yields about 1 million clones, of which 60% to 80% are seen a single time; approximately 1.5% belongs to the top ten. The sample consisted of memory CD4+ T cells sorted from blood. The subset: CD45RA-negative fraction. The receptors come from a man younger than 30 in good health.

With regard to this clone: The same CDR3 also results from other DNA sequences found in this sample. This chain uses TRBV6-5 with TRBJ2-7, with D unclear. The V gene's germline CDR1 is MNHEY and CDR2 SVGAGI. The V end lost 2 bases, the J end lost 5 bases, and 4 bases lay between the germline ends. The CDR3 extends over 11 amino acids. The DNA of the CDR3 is TGTGCCAGCAGTTACAGGGACGAGCAGTACTTC. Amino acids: CASSYRDEQYF.

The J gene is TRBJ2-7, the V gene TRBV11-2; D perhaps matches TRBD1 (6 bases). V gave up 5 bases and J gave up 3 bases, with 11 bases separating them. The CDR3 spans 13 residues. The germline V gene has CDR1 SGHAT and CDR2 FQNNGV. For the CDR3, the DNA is TGTGCCAGCAGCCCCGGACAGATCTACGAGCAGTACTTC. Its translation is CASSPGQIYEQYF.